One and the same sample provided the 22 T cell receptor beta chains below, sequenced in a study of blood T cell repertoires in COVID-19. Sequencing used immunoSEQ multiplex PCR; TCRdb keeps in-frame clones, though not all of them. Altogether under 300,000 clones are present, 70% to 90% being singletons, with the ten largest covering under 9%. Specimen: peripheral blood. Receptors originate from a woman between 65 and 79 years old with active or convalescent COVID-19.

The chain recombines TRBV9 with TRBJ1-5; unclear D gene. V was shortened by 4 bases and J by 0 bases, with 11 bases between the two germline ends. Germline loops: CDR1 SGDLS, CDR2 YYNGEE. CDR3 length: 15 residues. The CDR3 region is CASSLLEYSNQPQHF. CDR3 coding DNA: TGTGCCAGCAGCCTCTTGGAGTATAGCAATCAGCCCCAGCATTTT. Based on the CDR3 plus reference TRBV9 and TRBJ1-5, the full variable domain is DSGVTQTPKHLITATGQRVTLRCSPRSGDLSVYWYQQSLDQGLQFLIQYYNGEERAKGNILERFSAQQFPDLHSELNLSSLELGDSALYFCASSLLEYSNQPQHFGDGTRLSIL.

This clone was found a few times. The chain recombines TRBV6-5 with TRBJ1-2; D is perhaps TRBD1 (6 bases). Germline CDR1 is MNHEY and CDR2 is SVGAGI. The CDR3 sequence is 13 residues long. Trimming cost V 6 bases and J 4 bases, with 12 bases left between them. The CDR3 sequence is CASSPGQIYGYTF. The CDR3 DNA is TGTGCCAGCAGCCCCGGACAGATCTATGGCTACACCTTC.

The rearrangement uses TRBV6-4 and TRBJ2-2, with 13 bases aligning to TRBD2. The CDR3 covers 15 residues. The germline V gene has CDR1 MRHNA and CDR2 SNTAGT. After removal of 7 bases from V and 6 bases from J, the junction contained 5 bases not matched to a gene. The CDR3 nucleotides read TGTGCCAGCACGACTAGCGGGAGGTCCCCCGGGGAGCTGTTTTTT. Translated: CASTTSGRSPGELFF.

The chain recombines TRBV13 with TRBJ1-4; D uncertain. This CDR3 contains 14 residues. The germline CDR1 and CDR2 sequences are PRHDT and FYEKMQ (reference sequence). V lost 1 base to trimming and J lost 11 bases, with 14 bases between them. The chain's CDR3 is CASSLAYSGSKLFF. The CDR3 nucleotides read TGTGCCAGCAGCTTAGCATATTCGGGGTCTAAACTGTTTTTT.

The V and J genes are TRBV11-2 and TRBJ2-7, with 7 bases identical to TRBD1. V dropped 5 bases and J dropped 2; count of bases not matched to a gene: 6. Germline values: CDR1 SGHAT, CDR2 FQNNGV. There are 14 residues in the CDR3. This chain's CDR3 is CASSLGQAPYEQYF. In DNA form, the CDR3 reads TGTGCCAGCAGCCTAGGACAGGCCCCCTACGAGCAGTACTTC.

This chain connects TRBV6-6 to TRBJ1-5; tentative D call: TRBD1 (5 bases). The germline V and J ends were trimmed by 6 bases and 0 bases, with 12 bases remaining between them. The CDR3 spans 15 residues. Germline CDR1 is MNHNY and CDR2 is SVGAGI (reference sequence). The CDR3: CASRPDSSSNQPQHF. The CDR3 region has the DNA TGTGCCAGCAGGCCCGACAGTAGTAGCAATCAGCCCCAGCATTTT.

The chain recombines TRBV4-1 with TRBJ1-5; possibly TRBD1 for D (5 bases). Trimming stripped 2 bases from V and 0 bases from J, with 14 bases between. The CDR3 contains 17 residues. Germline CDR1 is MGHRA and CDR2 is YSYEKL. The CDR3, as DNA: TGCGCCAGCAGCCAAAAACCCCTGACAGATAGCAATCAGCCCCAGCATTTT. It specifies CASSQKPLTDSNQPQHF.

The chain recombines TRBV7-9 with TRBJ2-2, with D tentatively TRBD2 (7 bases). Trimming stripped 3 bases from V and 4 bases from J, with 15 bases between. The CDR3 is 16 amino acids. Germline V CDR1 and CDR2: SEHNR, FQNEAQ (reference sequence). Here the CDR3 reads CASSFAGARGTGELFF. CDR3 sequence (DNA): TGTGCCAGCAGCTTCGCGGGGGCCCGCGGCACCGGGGAGCTGTTTTTT.

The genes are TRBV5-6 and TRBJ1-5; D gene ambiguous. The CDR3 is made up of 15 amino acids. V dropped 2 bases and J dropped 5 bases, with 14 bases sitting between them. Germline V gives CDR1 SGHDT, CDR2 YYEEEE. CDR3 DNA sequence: TGTGCCAGCAGCTTTGGTGCCAGGAACTATCAGCCCCAGCATTTT. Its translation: CASSFGARNYQPQHF.

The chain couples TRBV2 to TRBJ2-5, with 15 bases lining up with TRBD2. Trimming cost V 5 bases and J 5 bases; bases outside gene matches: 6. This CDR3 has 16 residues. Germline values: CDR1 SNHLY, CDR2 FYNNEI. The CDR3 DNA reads TGTGCCAGCAGTACTGGGACTAGCGGGGGGAGCGAGACCCAGTACTTC. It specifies CASSTGTSGGSETQYF.

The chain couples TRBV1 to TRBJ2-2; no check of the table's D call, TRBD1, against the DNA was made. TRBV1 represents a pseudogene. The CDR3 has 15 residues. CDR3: CTSSQLTGASGELFF. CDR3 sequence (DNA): TGCACCAGCAGCCAACTGACAGGGGCCAGCGGGGAGCTGTTTTTT.

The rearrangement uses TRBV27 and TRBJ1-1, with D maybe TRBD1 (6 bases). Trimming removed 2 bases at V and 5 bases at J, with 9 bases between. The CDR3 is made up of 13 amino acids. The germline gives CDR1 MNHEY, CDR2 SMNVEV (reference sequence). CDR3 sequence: CASSLVQGTEAFF. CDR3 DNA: TGTGCCAGCAGTTTAGTACAGGGAACTGAAGCTTTCTTT.

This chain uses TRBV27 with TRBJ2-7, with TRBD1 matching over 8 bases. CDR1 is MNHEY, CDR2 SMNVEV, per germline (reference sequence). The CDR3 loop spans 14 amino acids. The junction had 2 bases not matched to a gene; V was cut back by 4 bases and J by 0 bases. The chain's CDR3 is CASSSRGPSYEQYF. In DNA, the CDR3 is TGTGCCAGCAGTTCCAGGGGGCCCTCCTACGAGCAGTACTTC.

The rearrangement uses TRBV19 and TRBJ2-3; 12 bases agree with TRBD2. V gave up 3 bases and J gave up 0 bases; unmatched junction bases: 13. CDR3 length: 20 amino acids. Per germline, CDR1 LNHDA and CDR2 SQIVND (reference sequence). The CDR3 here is CASSMTSGGLYPTSTDTQYF. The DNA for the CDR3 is TGTGCCAGTAGTATGACTAGCGGGGGACTCTATCCGACTAGCACAGATACGCAGTATTTT.

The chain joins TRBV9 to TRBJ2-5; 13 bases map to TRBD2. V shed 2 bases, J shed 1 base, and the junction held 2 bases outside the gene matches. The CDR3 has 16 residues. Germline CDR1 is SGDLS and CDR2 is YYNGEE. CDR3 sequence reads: CASSVTSGGVQETQYF. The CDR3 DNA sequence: TGTGCCAGCAGCGTTACTAGCGGGGGGGTCCAAGAGACCCAGTACTTC.

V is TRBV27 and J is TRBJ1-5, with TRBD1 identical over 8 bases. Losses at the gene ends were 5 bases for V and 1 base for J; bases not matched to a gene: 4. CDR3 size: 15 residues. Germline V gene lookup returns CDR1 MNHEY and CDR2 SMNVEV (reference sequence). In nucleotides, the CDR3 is TGTGCCAGCAGTAGAGGGACAGGCAGCAATCAGCCCCAGCATTTT. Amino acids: CASSRGTGSNQPQHF.

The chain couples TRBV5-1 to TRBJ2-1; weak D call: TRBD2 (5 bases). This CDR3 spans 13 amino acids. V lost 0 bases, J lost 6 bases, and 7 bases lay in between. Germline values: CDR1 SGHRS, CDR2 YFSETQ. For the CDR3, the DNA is TGCGCCAGCAGCTTGGGAGGGCCCAATGAGCAGTTCTTC. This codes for CASSLGGPNEQFF.

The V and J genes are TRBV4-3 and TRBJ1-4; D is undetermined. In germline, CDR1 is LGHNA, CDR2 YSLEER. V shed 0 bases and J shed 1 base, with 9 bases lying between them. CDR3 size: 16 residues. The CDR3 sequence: CASSQDGRVTNEKLFF. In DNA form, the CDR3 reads TGCGCCAGCAGCCAAGATGGGCGGGTAACTAATGAAAAACTGTTTTTT.

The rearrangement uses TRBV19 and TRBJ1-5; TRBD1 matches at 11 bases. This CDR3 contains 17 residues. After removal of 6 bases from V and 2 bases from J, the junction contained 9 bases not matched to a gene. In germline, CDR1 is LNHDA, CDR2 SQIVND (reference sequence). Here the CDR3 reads CASRGTGGTMGNQPQHF. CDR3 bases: TGTGCCAGTAGGGGGACAGGGGGGACTATGGGCAATCAGCCCCAGCATTTT.

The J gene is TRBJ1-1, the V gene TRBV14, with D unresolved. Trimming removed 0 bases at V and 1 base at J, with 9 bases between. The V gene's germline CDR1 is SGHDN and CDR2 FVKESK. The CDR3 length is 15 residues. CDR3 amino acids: CASSQDVQSNTEAFF. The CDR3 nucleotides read TGTGCCAGCAGCCAAGACGTACAGTCGAACACTGAAGCTTTCTTT. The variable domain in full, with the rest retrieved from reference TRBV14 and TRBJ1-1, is EAGVTQFPSHSVIEKGQTVTLRCDPISGHDNLYWYRRVMGKEIKFLLHFVKESKQDESGMPNNRFLAERTGGTYSTLKVQPAELEDSGVYFCASSQDVQSNTEAFFGQGTRLTVV.

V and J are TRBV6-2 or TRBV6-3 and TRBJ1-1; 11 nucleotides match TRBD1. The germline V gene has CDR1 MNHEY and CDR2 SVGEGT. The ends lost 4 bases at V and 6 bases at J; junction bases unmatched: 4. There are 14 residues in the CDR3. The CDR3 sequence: CASSFGQGASEAFF. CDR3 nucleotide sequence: TGTGCCAGCAGTTTTGGACAGGGGGCCTCTGAAGCTTTCTTT.

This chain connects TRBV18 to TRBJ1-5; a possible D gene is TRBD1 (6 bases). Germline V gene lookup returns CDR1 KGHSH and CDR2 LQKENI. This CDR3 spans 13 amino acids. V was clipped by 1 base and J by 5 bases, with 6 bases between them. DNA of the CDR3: TGTGCCAGCTCACCACAGGGGGATCAGCCCCAGCATTTT. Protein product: CASSPQGDQPQHF.